The clone carrying this T cell receptor (beta chain) was seen ten or more times. The CDR3 has 13 amino acids. Germline V CDR1 and CDR2: DFQATT, SNEGSKA (reference sequence). The V end lost 5 bases, the J end lost 4 bases, and 12 bases lay between the germline ends. TCRdb passed the 5' RACE reads through MiXCR, listing each CDR3 protein once. The table has 200,000 to 250,000 distinct CDR3 sequences, roughly a tenth seen once. The sample comes from a study of CD8 T cells in ankylosing spondylitis. The rearrangement joins TRBV20-1 to TRBJ2-4; D is perhaps TRBD1 or TRBD2 (5 bases each). Material: blood, either unsorted or a sorted T cell fraction (not recorded which). This sequence originates from a male donor with ankylosing spondylitis or in good health (not recorded which). The CDR3 protein is CSAPGRSKNIQYF. DNA for the CDR3: TGCAGTGCTCCGGGACGGTCGAAAAACATTCAGTACTTC.